Listed here are 16 T cell receptor beta chains from one sample, sequenced in a study of blood T cell repertoires in COVID-19. Libraries were prepared by immunoSEQ multiplex PCR; TCRdb keeps only in-frame clonotypes and omits some of them. The sample yields a few hundred thousand clones, about 90% seen once. Sequenced sample: PBMCs or T cells enriched from blood (not recorded which). The source of these receptors is a woman aged 25 to 45 who had recovered from COVID-19.

V usage is TRBV7-8 and J usage is TRBJ1-6; 7 bases are shared with TRBD1. Germline CDR1 reads SGHVS; CDR2 reads FQNEAQ. Trimming removed 5 bases from V and 6 bases from J; junction bases left unmatched: 7. The CDR3 is 15 residues long. The CDR3, as DNA: TGTGCCAGCAGCGATGGACAGGTGATTAATTCACCCCTCCACTTT. It translates to CASSDGQVINSPLHF.

V and J are TRBV11-3 and TRBJ2-1, with D possibly matching TRBD2 (5 bases). Trimming took off 1 base at V and 10 bases at J, with 8 bases between the two ends. Germline values: CDR1 SGHNT, CDR2 YENEEA. The CDR3 extends over 12 amino acids. The CDR3 DNA reads TGTGCCAGCAGCTTAGGAGGGATAGAGCAGTTCTTC. It yields the protein CASSLGGIEQFF.

In its sample, this clone was seen a few times. The chain is built from TRBV5-1 and TRBJ2-1; D gene unclear. The CDR3 has 14 residues. Germline values: CDR1 SGHRS, CDR2 YFSETQ. V dropped 2 bases and J dropped 0 bases, with 6 bases sitting between them. The CDR3 nucleotides read TGCGCCAGCAGCTTAGCGTACTCCTACAATGAGCAGTTCTTC. Encoded protein: CASSLAYSYNEQFF.

The V gene is TRBV7-2, the J gene TRBJ1-4; TRBD1 aligns across 9 bases. The germline CDR1 and CDR2 sequences are SGHTA and FQGNSA. The CDR3 totals 14 residues. V trimming: 6 bases; J trimming: 11 bases; junction bases outside the gene matches: 10. CDR3 nucleotide sequence: TGTGCCAGCAGAGACTACAGGGGGCCGGGGAAACTGTTTTTT. It yields the protein CASRDYRGPGKLFF. Based on the CDR3 plus reference TRBV7-2 and TRBJ1-4, the full variable domain is GAGVSQSPSNKVTEKGKDVELRCDPISGHTALYWYRQSLGQGLEFLIYFQGNSAPDKSGLPSDRFSAERTGGSVSTLTIQRTQQEDSAVYLCASRDYRGPGKLFFGSGTQLSVL.

This chain joins TRBV28 and TRBJ1-2; 9 bases are a match to TRBD1. The CDR3 covers 13 residues. With V trimmed by 5 bases and J by 5 bases, 3 bases remained unmatched. CDR1 MDHEN and CDR2 SYDVKM come from the germline V gene. CDR3 amino acids: CASSPGQGYGYTF. The CDR3 DNA reads TGTGCCAGCAGTCCGGGACAGGGATATGGCTACACCTTC.

The gene calls are TRBV5-1 and TRBJ2-1; 8 positions match TRBD1. V gave up 2 bases and J gave up 8 bases; unmatched junction bases: 12. This CDR3 has 16 residues. Germline assignment: CDR1 SGHRS and CDR2 YFSETQ. This CDR3 reads CASSLVSGTGGHEQFF. The CDR3 coding sequence is TGCGCCAGCAGCTTAGTTTCGGGGACAGGTGGCCATGAGCAGTTCTTC. Supplemented by reference TRBV5-1 and TRBJ2-1, the full variable domain reads KAGVTQTPRYLIKTRGQQVTLSCSPISGHRSVSWYQQTPGQGLQFLFEYFSETQRNKGNFPGRFSGRQFSNSRSEMNVSTLELGDSALYLCASSLVSGTGGHEQFFGPGTRLTVL.

The rearrangement uses TRBV14 and TRBJ2-3; 11 positions match TRBD2. V lost 4 bases, J lost 5 bases, and 5 bases stayed unmatched. Germline V gives CDR1 SGHDN, CDR2 FVKESK. CDR3 size: 15 residues. In DNA form, the CDR3 reads TGTGCCAGCAGCCCCCTAGCGGGAGGCGGAGATACGCAGTATTTT. It specifies CASSPLAGGGDTQYF.

The V gene is TRBV14, the J gene TRBJ2-7; TRBD1 matches at 11 bases. The CDR3 is 17 amino acids. Germline loops: CDR1 SGHDN, CDR2 FVKESK. V was clipped by 0 bases and J by 3 bases; unmatched bases: 7. The CDR3 here is CASSQDLVGTGGYEQYF. The CDR3 nucleotides read TGTGCCAGCAGCCAAGATCTCGTGGGGACAGGGGGCTACGAGCAGTACTTC.

The chain is built from TRBV29-1 and TRBJ2-5; tentative D call: TRBD1 (5 bases). CDR3 length: 14 residues. Trimming took off 3 bases at V and 2 bases at J, with 13 bases between the two ends. From germline, CDR1 is SQVTM and CDR2 ANQGSEA. The CDR3 sequence: CSVDLDIRQETQYF. CDR3 DNA: TGCAGCGTTGATCTGGACATTCGTCAAGAGACCCAGTACTTC. The full variable domain, rest sourced from reference TRBV29-1 and TRBJ2-5, is SAVISQKPSRDICQRGTSLTIQCQVDSQVTMMFWYRQQPGQSLTLIATANQGSEATYESGFVIDKFPISRPNLTFSTLTVSNMSPEDSSIYLCSVDLDIRQETQYFGPGTRLLVL.

The rearrangement joins TRBV5-1 to TRBJ2-7; 7 nucleotides align to TRBD2. The CDR3 has 13 residues. Germline V gene sequence: CDR1 SGHRS, CDR2 YFSETQ. V lost 0 bases and J lost 7; bases outside the gene matches: 4. In nucleotides, the CDR3 is TGCGCCAGCAGCTTGGGGGAGGGGAGAGAGCAGTACTTC. Translation gives CASSLGEGREQYF.

This clone was observed once. This sequence joins TRBV4-1 and TRBJ2-1; the D is unclear. CDR1 MGHRA and CDR2 YSYEKL come from the germline V gene. Trimming left V 0 bases short and J 7 bases short, with 10 bases between. The CDR3 spans 14 residues. CDR3: CASSQDRQANEQFF. In nucleotides, the CDR3 is TGCGCCAGCAGCCAAGACAGGCAAGCTAATGAGCAGTTCTTC.

The rearrangement links TRBV27 to TRBJ1-4; D might be TRBD1 (6 bases). Trimming left V 10 bases short and J 6 bases short, with 24 bases between. Germline CDR1 reads MNHEY; CDR2 reads SMNVEV (reference sequence). The CDR3 is 16 amino acids. This CDR3 reads CATRSKGGGLDEKLFF. CDR3 nucleotides: TGTGCCACCCGGTCCAAAGGGGGAGGGTTGGATGAAAAACTGTTTTTT.

This chain uses TRBV7-2 with TRBJ2-2; a weak D match, TRBD2 (5 bases). Germline CDR1 is SGHTA and CDR2 is FQGNSA. V lost 5 bases and J lost 0, with 13 bases in between. The length of the CDR3 is 16 residues. The DNA for the CDR3 is TGTGCCAGCAGCCCTCGTTCAGCGGCGAACACCGGGGAGCTGTTTTTT. Translation gives CASSPRSAANTGELFF.

The V and J genes are TRBV7-8 and TRBJ1-3, with 7 bases lining up with TRBD1. Germline loops: CDR1 SGHVS, CDR2 FQNEAQ. The ends lost 5 bases at V and 4 bases at J; junction bases unmatched: 5. This CDR3 region has 14 residues. The CDR3 sequence is CASSQPGQGNTIYF. CDR3 nucleotides: TGTGCCAGCAGCCAACCGGGACAGGGAAACACCATATATTTT. Drawing the rest from reference TRBV7-8 and TRBJ1-3, the complete variable domain is GAGVSQSPRYKVAKRGQDVALRCDPISGHVSLFWYQQALGQGPEFLTYFQNEAQLDKSGLPSDRFFAERPEGSVSTLKIQRTQQEDSAVYLCASSQPGQGNTIYFGEGSWLTVV.

The chain carries TRBV7-6 and TRBJ2-1; TRBD2 aligns across 7 bases. The germline CDR1 and CDR2 sequences are SGHVS and FNYEAQ. The ends lost 3 bases at V and 7 bases at J; junction bases unmatched: 15. The CDR3 is made up of 17 amino acids. CDR3 loop: CASSFIGGRKAANEQFF. CDR3 sequence (DNA): TGTGCCAGCAGCTTTATCGGGGGGAGAAAGGCAGCGAATGAGCAGTTCTTC.

This clone has just a few counts. The V and J genes are TRBV5-1 and TRBJ2-7; no clear D gene. Trimming cost V 0 bases and J 3 bases, with 4 bases left between them. This CDR3 region has 12 residues. Germline loops: CDR1 SGHRS, CDR2 YFSETQ. CDR3 in DNA: TGCGCCAGCAGCTTGGATTACTACGAGCAGTACTTC. Translation: CASSLDYYEQYF.